One and the same sample provided the 18 T cell receptor beta chains below, sequenced in a study of blood T cells in healthy people across ages. Sample-barcoded 5' priming and a J-beta primer mix drove a second PCR of 7 to 11 cycles. TCRdb fed the 5' RACE reads into MiXCR, producing one record per CDR3 protein. The data show under 2,000,000 distinct CDR3 sequences, around half seen once. Source material: blood. The source is a woman in her thirties or forties in good health.

This chain connects TRBV5-1 to TRBJ2-1; the match to TRBD2 covers 8 bases. V trimming: 1 base; J trimming: 7 bases; junction bases outside the gene matches: 10. Germline V gene data show CDR1 as SGHRS and CDR2 as YFSETQ. This CDR3 has 16 residues. This CDR3 reads CASSLYGGVSVNEQFF. CDR3 DNA sequence: TGCGCCAGCAGCTTGTACGGGGGGGTGAGCGTAAATGAGCAGTTCTTC.

This clonotype has just a few counts. J is TRBJ2-5 and V is TRBV7-2, with TRBD2 identical over 9 bases. This CDR3 contains 13 residues. V lost 10 bases and J lost 5; bases outside the gene matches: 8. Looked up from germline, CDR1 is SGHTA and CDR2 is FQGNSA. The CDR3 DNA is TGTGCCACTCAGCGGGGGGTCAGTGAGACCCAGTACTTC. Its translation: CATQRGVSETQYF.

The chain carries TRBV24-1 and TRBJ2-3, with TRBD1 as a possible D gene (5 bases). This CDR3 contains 16 residues. The V end lost 4 bases, the J end lost 4 bases, and 17 bases lay between the germline ends. The V gene's germline CDR1 is KGHDR and CDR2 SFDVKD. This chain's CDR3 is CATSEGRALRADTQYF. The CDR3 bases are TGTGCCACCAGTGAGGGCAGGGCCCTTAGGGCAGATACGCAGTATTTT.

The V and J genes are TRBV5-1 and TRBJ2-7; TRBD1 is a possible D gene (7 bases). From germline, CDR1 is SGHRS and CDR2 YFSETQ. The CDR3 spans 14 residues. Deletions cut 5 bases from V and 2 bases from J, with 14 bases between. The CDR3 sequence is CASSNAGGTYEQYF. In DNA, the CDR3 is TGCGCCAGCAGTAACGCAGGGGGGACCTACGAGCAGTACTTC.

In nucleotides, the CDR3 is TGTGCCAGCAGTTTAACCGGGGGACAGGAAGGCTACGAGCAGTACTTC. This codes for CASSLTGGQEGYEQYF. This sequence joins TRBV6-2 or TRBV6-3 and TRBJ2-7; 8 bases agree with TRBD1. Germline trimming cut 4 bases from V and 3 bases from J; bases unmatched to any gene: 11. The CDR3 contains 16 residues. The germline CDR1 and CDR2 sequences are MNHEY and SVGEGT.

The chain links TRBV5-5 to TRBJ2-1; D might be TRBD1 or TRBD2, each matching 5 bases. V lost 2 bases, J lost 13 bases, and 28 bases lay in between. CDR3 length: 17 residues. Germline V gene lookup returns CDR1 SGHKS and CDR2 YYEKEE (reference sequence). CDR3 amino acids: CASSFQGAAEIPETQFF. CDR3 coding DNA: TGTGCCAGCAGCTTCCAGGGAGCGGCTGAAATACCAGAGACCCAGTTCTTC.

This chain's CDR3 is CASSSPSTRDTQYF. In DNA form, the CDR3 reads TGTGCCAGCAGCTCCCCTAGCACCAGAGATACGCAGTATTTT. The chain links TRBV7-9 to TRBJ2-3; D perhaps matches TRBD2 (5 bases). CDR3 length: 14 residues. Germline V CDR1 and CDR2: SEHNR, FQNEAQ (reference sequence). V gave up 4 bases and J gave up 5 bases, with 13 bases separating them.

A few counts support this clonotype. This sequence joins TRBV4-1 and TRBJ2-5; tentatively, D is TRBD2 (5 bases). Trimming took 4 bases from V and 7 from J, leaving 13 bases between them. CDR3 size: 13 residues. The germline V gene encodes CDR1 MGHRA and CDR2 YSYEKL. The CDR3 loop is CASSRALAGTQYF. The CDR3, as DNA: TGCGCCAGCAGCCGAGCCCTAGCTGGGACCCAGTACTTC.

The chain is built from TRBV21-1 and TRBJ1-1; TRBD1 reflects the table's D call only, with no check against the DNA. TRBV21-1 is recorded as a pseudogene. This CDR3 is built from 18 residues. CDR3 nucleotide sequence: TGTGCCAGCAGCAAAGCTGAAAGGGGTCGAGGGAACTGCACTGAAGCTTTCTTT. Translating it yields CASSKAERGRGNCTEAFF.

V and J are TRBV27 and TRBJ1-2, with TRBD1 matching 9 bases. From germline, CDR1 is MNHEY and CDR2 SMNVEV (reference sequence). The CDR3 length is 14 residues. Trimming at V came to 4 bases and at J to 8 bases, leaving 8 bases not matched to a gene. Written as DNA, the CDR3 is TGTGCCAGCAGTTCCTGGACAGGGGACGGGGGCTACACCTTC. Encoded protein: CASSSWTGDGGYTF.

The chain combines TRBV25-1 with TRBJ2-1, with D perhaps matching TRBD2 (6 bases). From germline, CDR1 is MGHDK and CDR2 SYGVNS. Trimming removed 1 base from V and 13 bases from J, with 20 bases in between. The CDR3 is 15 amino acids. The CDR3 DNA sequence: TGTGCCAGCAGTGAATGGGGGACTCTTCAAGAGACCCAGTTCTTC. Translated: CASSEWGTLQETQFF.

The CDR3 bases are TGTGCCAGCATTCCGGGACACTTCTCCCCGGATACGCAGTATTTT. Translating it yields CASIPGHFSPDTQYF. This rearrangement joins TRBV6-2 or TRBV6-3 to TRBJ2-3; D is perhaps TRBD1 (6 bases). V lost 7 bases to trimming and J lost 6 bases, with 20 bases between them. Germline CDR1 is MNHEY and CDR2 is SVGEGT. The CDR3 extends over 15 amino acids.

This clonotype was detected only a few times. CDR3 coding DNA: TGTGCCAGCACCCGAAACTCCCAGTACGAGCAGTACTTC. Its protein product is CASTRNSQYEQYF. The chain recombines TRBV28 with TRBJ2-7, with D unresolved. Between the trimmed V and J ends, which lost 7 bases and 4 bases, there was a span of 14 bases. The CDR3 is 13 residues long. The germline gives CDR1 MDHEN, CDR2 SYDVKM.

J is TRBJ2-7 and V is TRBV29-1, with D possibly being TRBD2 (6 bases). Germline V lookup: CDR1 SQVTM, CDR2 ANQGSEA. The ends were cut back, 6 bases at V and 5 bases at J, with 14 bases in the middle. This CDR3 region has 12 residues. In DNA form, the CDR3 reads TGCAGCGTCCTTCGGAGGGGTGACGAGCAGTACTTC. Amino acids: CSVLRRGDEQYF.

The rearrangement links TRBV27 to TRBJ2-3, with a weak D call TRBD1 (5 bases). Trimming shortened V by 3 bases and J by 7 bases, and 17 bases separated the two germline ends. Germline-derived CDR1 and CDR2 are MNHEY and SMNVEV (reference sequence). The CDR3 is 15 amino acids. The CDR3 DNA reads TGTGCCAGCAGTTTTTCAGGGAATCCCCGGAATACGCAGTATTTT. Amino acids: CASSFSGNPRNTQYF.

J is TRBJ2-3 and V is TRBV5-1; TRBD2 agrees at 10 bases. The germline CDR1 and CDR2 sequences are SGHRS and YFSETQ. The CDR3 has 17 residues. J gave up 2 bases and V 5 bases, and 11 bases lay outside the gene matches. The CDR3, as DNA: TGCGCCAGCAGTTTGATGTCTAGCGGGGGATACACAGATACGCAGTATTTT. Translated, it gives CASSLMSSGGYTDTQYF.

V usage is TRBV27 and J usage is TRBJ2-1, with 8 bases fitting TRBD1. CDR3 size: 16 residues. J lost 6 bases, V lost 5 bases, and 12 bases had no gene match. Germline V gene lookup returns CDR1 MNHEY and CDR2 SMNVEV (reference sequence). The CDR3 DNA is TGTGCCAGCAGTCCCCCAAGGACAGGGCCCCCCAATGAGCAGTTCTTC. Translation gives CASSPPRTGPPNEQFF.

In this sample, this clonotype turned up a few times. This CDR3 reads CASTPGLPGGETQYF. The CDR3 DNA is TGTGCCAGTACCCCAGGACTCCCCGGCGGGGAGACCCAGTACTTC. This chain connects TRBV19 to TRBJ2-5; tentatively, D is TRBD2 (5 bases). The germline V gene encodes CDR1 LNHDA and CDR2 SQIVND (reference sequence). The germline V and J ends were trimmed by 7 bases and 5 bases, with 20 bases remaining between them. CDR3 length: 15 residues.